This T cell receptor (beta chain) originates from a study of response to subunit inactivated influenza vaccine. Study findings and constraints: Each seasonal flu vaccination may recruit only limited new T cells, authors suggested.

This clonotype was counted between two and nine times. Its antigen is currently unknown. The V gene end was trimmed by 3 bases and the J gene end by 8 bases; junction bases not matched to a gene: 4. The V gene's germline CDR1 is DFQATT and CDR2 SNEGSKA (reference sequence). CDR3 length equals 13 residues. TCRdb reprocessed the RT-PCR reads via MiXCR and lists one record per CDR3 protein. The sample lists roughly 700,000 distinct CDR3 sequences; approximately 14% were seen once. The specimen comprised PBMCs from blood, sampled 14 to 15 days before vaccination. This chain connects TRBV20-1 to TRBJ1-3; 10 bases match TRBD1. The sequence was obtained from a man aged 45 to 65 who received an inactivated influenza vaccine. CDR3 sequence reads: CSARWTGGDTIYF. CDR3 in DNA: TGCAGTGCTAGGTGGACAGGGGGTGACACCATATATTTT.